Presented here are 25 T cell receptor beta chains from one specimen sequenced in a study of Tregs in tolerant kidney transplant recipients. Profiling relied on immunoSEQ multiplex PCR, and the TCRdb table lists in-frame clones only, not all of them. The sample table includes 20,000 to 30,000 clones. Mixed chimerism was transient after nonmyeloablative marrow transplants from related graft donors. The sample here was CD4+ T cells from blood (PBMCs), taken 6 months after the transplant. These receptors were taken from a human patient who received a combined kidney and bone marrow transplant. The graft donor may be the source of some T cells.

About this clone itself: The read ends 3 residues before the CDR3 terminus; that terminus is restored from the germline J gene. The gene calls are TRBV18 and TRBJ2-7; TRBD1 matches 11 bases. V shed 0 bases and J 6 bases; nucleotides not matched to a gene: 4. The CDR3 sequence is 15 residues long. CDR1 and CDR2 from the germline V gene are KGHSH and LQKENI. CDR3 region: CASSPPTGQGGEQYF. CDR3 DNA (partial): TGTGCCAGCTCACCACCAACGGGACAGGGGGGCGAG.

With regard to this clone: The read gets to within 3 residues of the CDR3 end, and the germline J gene fills in the rest. The chain couples TRBV20-1 to TRBJ1-5; the match to TRBD1 covers 8 bases. In germline, CDR1 is DFQATT, CDR2 SNEGSKA (reference sequence). The CDR3 length is 19 residues. The V gene end was trimmed by 4 bases and the J gene end by 7 bases; junction bases not matched to a gene: 24. The CDR3 bases that were read are TGCAGTGCTAAGGCGACGACCCCTGATGGACAGGGCTTACGGCAGCCC. Amino acids: CSAKATTPDGQGLRQP. The entire CDR3 reads CSAKATTPDGQGLRQPQHF.

In the case of this clone: The sequence runs out 3 residues before the end of the CDR3; the remainder is reconstructed from the germline J gene. The chain joins TRBV6-2 or TRBV6-3 to TRBJ1-1, with 8 bases lining up with TRBD1. CDR3 size: 13 residues. V dropped 10 bases and J dropped 5; count of bases not matched to a gene: 9. Germline lookup yields CDR1 MNHEY and CDR2 SVGEGT. CDR3 loop: CATSGQGLTEAFF. The DNA read from the CDR3 is TGTGCCACCTCCGGACAGGGCTTGACTGAA.

Concerning this clone itself: The CDR3 goes on 3 residues after the read ends, and that part is filled in from the germline J gene. J is TRBJ1-6 and V is TRBV20-1; 10 bases are shared with TRBD1. J gave up 10 bases and V 6 bases, and 12 bases lay outside the gene matches. Per germline, CDR1 DFQATT and CDR2 SNEGSKA (reference sequence). The CDR3 is 15 residues long. The part of the CDR3 DNA that was read is TGCAGTGCCACTCCGGACAGGGGGGTAGGGTCACCC. Translating it yields CSATPDRGVGSP. The complete CDR3 protein is CSATPDRGVGSPLHF.

Concerning this clone itself: The DNA ends 3 residues before the CDR3 does, and the rest of the CDR3 is filled in from the germline J gene. The rearrangement joins TRBV5-6 to TRBJ2-1, with D uncertain. Germline-derived CDR1 and CDR2 are SGHDT and YYEEEE. Trimming pared 1 base from V and 2 bases from J, leaving 10 bases between. The CDR3 runs 15 residues. This CDR3 reads CASSLLGIPYNEQFF. The DNA read from the CDR3 is TGTGCCAGCAGCTTGTTGGGCATTCCCTACAATGAG.

On this clone: The sequenced fragment ends 3 residues before the CDR3 boundary, so the rest is inferred from the germline J gene. The gene calls are TRBV10-3 and TRBJ1-3; D call uncertain. CDR1 is ENHRY and CDR2 is SYGVKD in the germline V gene. This CDR3 comprises 12 residues. Trimming pared 9 bases from V and 0 bases from J, leaving 6 bases between. Partial CDR3 DNA: TGTGCCATGTACACCTCTGGAAACACC. This translates into CAMYTSGNT. The full CDR3 sequence reads CAMYTSGNTIYF.

About this clone itself: The read finishes 3 residues shy of the CDR3 end, and the germline J gene is used to complete it. The chain has TRBV20-1 and TRBJ1-1; D uncertain. Germline CDR1 is DFQATT and CDR2 is SNEGSKA (reference sequence). The CDR3 is 11 amino acids. The part of the CDR3 DNA that was read is TGCAGTGCTAGAGTCCCAGAGAGG. It encodes CSARVPER. The whole CDR3 region reads CSARVPERAFF.

As to this clone: The read falls 3 residues short of the CDR3 end, and the missing part is taken from the germline J gene. The chain uses TRBV7-8 and TRBJ2-3, with no clear D. V dropped 2 bases and J dropped 2 bases, with 8 bases sitting between them. In germline, CDR1 is SGHVS, CDR2 FQNEAQ. CDR3 length: 14 residues. Incomplete CDR3 DNA: TGTGCCAGCAGCTTAAGGGCCACCACAGATACG. This encodes CASSLRATTDT. The CDR3 reads in full as CASSLRATTDTQYF.

In regard to this clone: With the read ending 3 residues before the CDR3 end, the germline J gene is used to fill in that end. The gene calls are TRBV7-2 and TRBJ2-5; tentatively, D is TRBD2 (6 bases). This CDR3 contains 13 residues. Germline lookup yields CDR1 SGHTA and CDR2 FQGNSA. Trimming pared 1 base from V and 3 bases from J, leaving 6 bases between. The CDR3 loop reads CASSLGTKETQYF. Incomplete CDR3 DNA: TGTGCCAGCAGCTTAGGGACTAAAGAGACC.

With respect to this clone: The read stops 3 residues short of the end of the CDR3; the missing end is completed from the germline J gene. This chain links TRBV29-1 with TRBJ2-2, with a weak D call TRBD2 (5 bases). The germline V and J ends were trimmed by 7 bases and 6 bases, with 21 bases remaining between them. The CDR3 sequence is 15 residues long. CDR1 SQVTM and CDR2 ANQGSEA come from the germline V gene. The CDR3 protein is CSATPFTGSPGELFF. CDR3 DNA, as far as it was read: TGCAGCGCCACACCATTCACGGGGTCTCCCGGGGAG.

As concerns this clone: The CDR3 end is not reached by the read, which stops 3 residues before it; the germline J gene fills it in. V gene TRBV20-1 combines with J gene TRBJ2-2; D tentatively reads TRBD1 or TRBD2 (5 bases each). CDR1 is DFQATT, CDR2 SNEGSKA, per germline (reference sequence). This CDR3 is built from 14 residues. Trimming took off 6 bases at V and 2 bases at J, with 13 bases between the two ends. Partial CDR3 DNA: TGCAGTGCCACCGTGAGGGGAAACACCGGGGAG. Translation: CSATVRGNTGE. The full CDR3 protein is CSATVRGNTGELFF.

The CDR3 protein is CASSFGTANEKLFF. The covered CDR3 bases are TGTGCCAGCAGCTTCGGGACAGCGAATGAAAAA. J is TRBJ1-4 and V is TRBV5-6; 7 nucleotides match TRBD1. The DNA ends 3 residues before the CDR3 does, and the rest of the CDR3 is filled in from the germline J gene. Germline values: CDR1 SGHDT, CDR2 YYEEEE. Unmatched junction bases numbered 3, after V lost 2 bases and J lost 5 bases. The CDR3 consists of 14 residues.

Concerning this clone: Read sequence stops 3 residues before the CDR3 end, and the germline J gene provides the missing end. The chain links TRBV10-3 to TRBJ2-7, with D perhaps assigned TRBD1 or TRBD2 (5 bases each). Germline V gene data show CDR1 as ENHRY and CDR2 as SYGVKD. The CDR3 totals 15 residues. The V and J ends lost 5 bases and 2 bases respectively, with 16 bases between them. The CDR3 reads CAISREWQGPYEQYF. The sequenced part of the CDR3 DNA is TGTGCCATCAGTAGGGAGTGGCAGGGCCCCTACGAG.

On this clone: The read terminates 3 residues before the CDR3 end, so the remaining end is supplied by the germline J gene. J is TRBJ1-2 and V is TRBV7-9, with a possible D match to TRBD1 (5 bases). The CDR3 sequence is 15 residues long. Germline-derived CDR1 and CDR2 are SEHNR and FQNEAQ (reference sequence). Trimming cost V 5 bases and J 0 bases, with 13 bases left between them. CDR3 in amino acids: CASSRGAVANYGYTF. The CDR3 DNA, read in part, is TGTGCCAGCAGCCGCGGGGCAGTCGCTAACTATGGC.

As regards this clone: The CDR3 end falls 3 residues outside the read, so it is completed with the germline J gene. J is TRBJ2-1 and V is TRBV7-8; maybe TRBD1 (6 bases). Trimming removed 1 base from V and 0 bases from J, with 16 bases in between. Germline CDR1 is SGHVS and CDR2 is FQNEAQ. CDR3 length: 18 amino acids. The CDR3 sequence: CASSLGSLRGSSYNEQFF. The sequenced part of the CDR3 DNA is TGTGCCAGCAGCTTAGGAAGTTTAAGGGGGAGCTCCTACAATGAG.

A note on this clone: Read sequence stops 3 residues before the CDR3 end, and the germline J gene provides the missing end. V gene TRBV19 combines with J gene TRBJ1-3; D perhaps matches TRBD1 (5 bases). Per the germline V gene, CDR1 is LNHDA and CDR2 is SQIVND (reference sequence). The germline V and J ends were trimmed by 7 bases and 0 bases, with 13 bases remaining between them. The CDR3 is 15 amino acids. The sequenced CDR3 bases are TGTGCCAGTAATCCGACAGCCTTCTCTGGAAACACC. It yields the protein CASNPTAFSGNT. Given in full, the CDR3 is CASNPTAFSGNTIYF.

A remark on this clone: The DNA ends 3 residues before the CDR3 does, and the rest of the CDR3 is filled in from the germline J gene. The J gene is TRBJ2-5, the V gene TRBV19, with D hard to call. CDR3 length: 12 residues. Trimming shortened V by 6 bases and J by 5 bases, and 10 bases separated the two germline ends. Germline CDR1 LNHDA, CDR2 SQIVND (reference sequence). The CDR3 bases that were read are TGTGCCAGTAGCATCGACTGGGAGACC. It yields the protein CASSIDWET. The entire CDR3 protein reads CASSIDWETQYF.

Notes on this clone: The read terminates 3 residues ahead of where the CDR3 ends, so the germline J gene completes it. The rearrangement joins TRBV20-1 to TRBJ2-1; 11 nucleotides match TRBD2. This CDR3 is built from 15 residues. Germline loops: CDR1 DFQATT, CDR2 SNEGSKA (reference sequence). Trimming took 3 bases from V and 8 from J; bases not matched to a gene: 9. The CDR3 is CSARPLAGDWDEQFF. Partial CDR3 DNA: TGCAGTGCTAGGCCACTAGCGGGGGATTGGGATGAG.

The chain's CDR3 is CASSLGTYNEQFF. Partial CDR3 DNA: TGTGCCAGCAGCCTCGGGACTTACAATGAG. The chain links TRBV7-8 to TRBJ2-1, with D perhaps TRBD2 (6 bases). The read comes to an end 3 residues before the CDR3 does, leaving the germline J gene to fill in the end. The CDR3 extends over 13 amino acids. Germline V gene lookup returns CDR1 SGHVS and CDR2 FQNEAQ. V lost 5 bases to trimming and J lost 4 bases, with 9 bases between them.

Notes on this clone: The read stops 3 residues short of the end of the CDR3; the missing end is completed from the germline J gene. V and J are TRBV11-2 and TRBJ1-6; D is ambiguous. This CDR3 comprises 13 residues. Trimming pared 2 bases from V and 7 bases from J, leaving 6 bases between. Germline V gives CDR1 SGHAT, CDR2 FQNNGV. CDR3 DNA, as far as it was read: TGTGCCAGCAGCTTAACTGCCAATTCACCC. This codes for CASSLTANSP. In full, the CDR3 is CASSLTANSPLHF.

Worth noting for this clone: The CDR3 is cut off 3 residues early in the read; its end comes from the germline J gene. This sequence joins TRBV11-2 and TRBJ2-7; 7 bases agree with TRBD1. Trimming removed 5 bases from V and 0 bases from J; junction bases left unmatched: 7. The CDR3 loop spans 15 amino acids. Per germline, CDR1 SGHAT and CDR2 FQNNGV. The CDR3 protein is CASSQNRGSSYEQYF. CDR3 DNA, as far as it was read: TGTGCCAGCAGCCAAAACAGGGGAAGCTCCTACGAG.

With respect to this clone: The sequence runs out 3 residues before the end of the CDR3; the remainder is reconstructed from the germline J gene. The rearrangement joins TRBV12-3 or TRBV12-4 to TRBJ2-5; 13 nucleotides match TRBD2. CDR3 size: 17 residues. V trimming: 3 bases; J trimming: 1 base; junction bases outside the gene matches: 5. CDR3 in amino acids: CASSFVGLAGVQETQYF. The CDR3 bases that were read are TGTGCCAGCAGTTTCGTCGGACTAGCGGGAGTCCAAGAGACC.

In regard to this clone: The CDR3 end lies 3 residues beyond the end of the read and is filled in from the germline J gene. This chain connects TRBV18 to TRBJ2-7; TRBD2 matches 8 bases. CDR3 length: 14 residues. Germline V lookup: CDR1 KGHSH, CDR2 LQKENI. V lost 3 bases, J lost 0 bases, and 1 base stayed unmatched. CDR3 loop: CASSPGTSSYEQYF. Incomplete CDR3 DNA: TGTGCCAGCTCACCCGGGACTAGCTCCTACGAG.

On this clone itself: The read ends 3 residues before the CDR3 terminus; that terminus is restored from the germline J gene. V is TRBV19 and J is TRBJ1-2; TRBD1 agrees at 9 bases. The germline CDR1 and CDR2 sequences are LNHDA and SQIVND (reference sequence). The V and J ends lost 5 bases and 5 bases, in that order; junction bases with no gene match: 0. The CDR3 has 12 amino acids. CDR3 DNA (partial): TGTGCCAGTAGTGACAGGGGGTATGGC. Protein: CASSDRGYG. The complete CDR3 sequence is CASSDRGYGYTF.

Concerning this clone: The read ends 3 residues before the CDR3 terminus; that terminus is restored from the germline J gene. The chain links TRBV20-1 to TRBJ2-7; D is perhaps TRBD1 (5 bases). The CDR3 runs to 15 residues. From germline, CDR1 is DFQATT and CDR2 SNEGSKA (reference sequence). V was pared by 1 base and J by 0 bases, with 13 bases between. Partial CDR3 DNA: TGCAGTGCTAGAGTAGGTGACAGAGACTCCTACGAG. This sequence encodes CSARVGDRDSYE. The entire CDR3 protein is CSARVGDRDSYEQYF.